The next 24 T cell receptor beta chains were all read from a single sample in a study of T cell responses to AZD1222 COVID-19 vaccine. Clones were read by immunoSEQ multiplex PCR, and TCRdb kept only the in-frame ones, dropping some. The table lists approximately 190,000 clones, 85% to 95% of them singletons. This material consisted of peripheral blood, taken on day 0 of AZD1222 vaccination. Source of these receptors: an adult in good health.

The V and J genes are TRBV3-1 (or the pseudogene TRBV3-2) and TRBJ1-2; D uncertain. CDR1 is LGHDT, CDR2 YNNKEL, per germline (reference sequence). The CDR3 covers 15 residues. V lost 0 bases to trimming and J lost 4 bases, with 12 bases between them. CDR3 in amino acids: CASSQEPSGFYGYTF. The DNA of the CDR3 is TGTGCCAGCAGCCAAGAACCTTCGGGATTCTATGGCTACACCTTC.

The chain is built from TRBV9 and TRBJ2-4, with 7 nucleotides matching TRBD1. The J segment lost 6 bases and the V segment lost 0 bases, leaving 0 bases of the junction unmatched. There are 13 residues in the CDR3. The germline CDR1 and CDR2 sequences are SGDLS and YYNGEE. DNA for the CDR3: TGTGCCAGCAGCGTAGGACAGGGAAACATTCAGTACTTC. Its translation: CASSVGQGNIQYF.

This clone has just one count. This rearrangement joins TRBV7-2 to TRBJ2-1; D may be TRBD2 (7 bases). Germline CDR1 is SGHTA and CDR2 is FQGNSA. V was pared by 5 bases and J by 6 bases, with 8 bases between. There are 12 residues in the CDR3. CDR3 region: CASSGGANEQFF. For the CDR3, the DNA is TGTGCCAGCAGCGGGGGGGCCAATGAGCAGTTCTTC. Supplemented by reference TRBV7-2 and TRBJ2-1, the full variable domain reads GAGVSQSPSNKVTEKGKDVELRCDPISGHTALYWYRQSLGQGLEFLIYFQGNSAPDKSGLPSDRFSAERTGGSVSTLTIQRTQQEDSAVYLCASSGGANEQFFGPGTRLTVL.

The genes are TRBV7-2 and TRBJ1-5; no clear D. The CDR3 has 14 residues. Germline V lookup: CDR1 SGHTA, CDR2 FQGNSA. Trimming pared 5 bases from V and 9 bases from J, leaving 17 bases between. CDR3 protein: CASSADGVLGPQHF. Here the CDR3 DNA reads TGTGCCAGCAGCGCCGACGGAGTTTTGGGGCCCCAGCATTTT.

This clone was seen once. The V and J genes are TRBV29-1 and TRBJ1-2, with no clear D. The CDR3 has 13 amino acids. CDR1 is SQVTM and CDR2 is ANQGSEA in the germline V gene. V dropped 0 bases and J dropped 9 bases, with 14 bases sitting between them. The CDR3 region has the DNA TGCAGCGTTGAAGAAAGGGCCGCCTCGCGCTACACCTTC. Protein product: CSVEERAASRYTF.

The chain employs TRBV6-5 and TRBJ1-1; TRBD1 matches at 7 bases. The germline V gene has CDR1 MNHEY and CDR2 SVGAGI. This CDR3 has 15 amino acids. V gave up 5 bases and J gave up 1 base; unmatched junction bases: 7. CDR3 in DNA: TGTGCCAGCAGTACGGGGGACAGTTCGAACACTGAAGCTTTCTTT. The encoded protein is CASSTGDSSNTEAFF.

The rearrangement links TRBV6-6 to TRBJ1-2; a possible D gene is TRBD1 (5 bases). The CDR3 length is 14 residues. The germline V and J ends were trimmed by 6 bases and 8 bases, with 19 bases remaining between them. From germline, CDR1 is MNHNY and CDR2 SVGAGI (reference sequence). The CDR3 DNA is TGTGCCAGCAGGGATACAGGCGGAGGAGGCGGCTACACCTTC. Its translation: CASRDTGGGGGYTF.

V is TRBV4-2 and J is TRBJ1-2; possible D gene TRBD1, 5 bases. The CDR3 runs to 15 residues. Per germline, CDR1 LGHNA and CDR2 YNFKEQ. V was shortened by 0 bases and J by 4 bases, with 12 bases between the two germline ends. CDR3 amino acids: CASSQDADSPYGYTF. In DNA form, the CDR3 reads TGTGCCAGCAGCCAAGATGCCGACAGTCCCTATGGCTACACCTTC.

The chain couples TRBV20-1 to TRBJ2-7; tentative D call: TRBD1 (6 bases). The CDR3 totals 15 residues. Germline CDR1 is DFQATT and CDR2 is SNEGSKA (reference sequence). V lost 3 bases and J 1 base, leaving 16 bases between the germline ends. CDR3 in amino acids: CSASRPGGQSYEQYF. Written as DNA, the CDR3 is TGCAGTGCTAGTAGACCTGGGGGCCAGTCCTACGAGCAGTACTTC.

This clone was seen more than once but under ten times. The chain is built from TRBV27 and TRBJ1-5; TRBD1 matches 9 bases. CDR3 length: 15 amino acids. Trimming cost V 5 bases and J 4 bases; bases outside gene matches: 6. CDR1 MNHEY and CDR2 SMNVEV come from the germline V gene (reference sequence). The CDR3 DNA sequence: TGTGCCAGCAGTCCCAGGGGACAGGGTAATCAGCCCCAGCATTTT. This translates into CASSPRGQGNQPQHF.

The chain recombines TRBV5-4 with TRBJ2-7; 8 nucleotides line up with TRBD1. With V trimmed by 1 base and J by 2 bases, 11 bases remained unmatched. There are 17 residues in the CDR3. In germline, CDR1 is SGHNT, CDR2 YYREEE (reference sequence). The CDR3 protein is CASSLRQGRFGAYEQYF. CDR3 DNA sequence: TGTGCCAGCAGCTTGAGACAGGGGCGATTCGGAGCCTACGAGCAGTACTTC. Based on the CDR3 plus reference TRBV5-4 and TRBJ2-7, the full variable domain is ETGVTQSPTHLIKTRGQQVTLRCSSQSGHNTVSWYQQALGQGPQFIFQYYREEENGRGNFPPRFSGLQFPNYSSELNVNALELDDSALYLCASSLRQGRFGAYEQYFGPGTRLTVT.

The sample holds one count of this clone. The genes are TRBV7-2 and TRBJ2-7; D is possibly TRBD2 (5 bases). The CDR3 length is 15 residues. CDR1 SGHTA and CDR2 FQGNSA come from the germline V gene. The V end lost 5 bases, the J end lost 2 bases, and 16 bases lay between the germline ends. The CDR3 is CASSPRAGSAYEQYF. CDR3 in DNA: TGTGCCAGCAGCCCCCGGGCGGGTTCAGCCTACGAGCAGTACTTC. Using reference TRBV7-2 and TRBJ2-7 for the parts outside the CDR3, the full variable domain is GAGVSQSPSNKVTEKGKDVELRCDPISGHTALYWYRQSLGQGLEFLIYFQGNSAPDKSGLPSDRFSAERTGGSVSTLTIQRTQQEDSAVYLCASSPRAGSAYEQYFGPGTRLTVT.

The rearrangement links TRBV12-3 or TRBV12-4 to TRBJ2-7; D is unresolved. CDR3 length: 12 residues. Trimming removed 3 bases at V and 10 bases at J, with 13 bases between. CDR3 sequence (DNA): TGTGCCAGCAGTTTTCTCCGGGCAGATCAGTACTTC. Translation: CASSFLRADQYF.

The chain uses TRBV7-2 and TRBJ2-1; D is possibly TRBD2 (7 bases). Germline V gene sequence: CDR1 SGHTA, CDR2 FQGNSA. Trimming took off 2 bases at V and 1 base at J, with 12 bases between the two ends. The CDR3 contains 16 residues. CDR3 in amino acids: CASSLPGGPSYNEQFF. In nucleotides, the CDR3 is TGTGCCAGCAGCTTACCGGGGGGCCCATCCTACAATGAGCAGTTCTTC.

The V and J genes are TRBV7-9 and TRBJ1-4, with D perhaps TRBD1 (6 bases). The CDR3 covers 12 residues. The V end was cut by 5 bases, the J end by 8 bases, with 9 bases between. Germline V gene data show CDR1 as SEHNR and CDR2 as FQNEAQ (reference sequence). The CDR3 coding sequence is TGTGCCAGCAGCAACAGGGACGAAAAACTGTTTTTT. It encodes CASSNRDEKLFF. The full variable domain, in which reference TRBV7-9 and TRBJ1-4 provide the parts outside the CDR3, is DTGVSQNPRHKITKRGQNVTFRCDPISEHNRLYWYRQTLGQGPEFLTYFQNEAQLEKSRLLSDRFSAERPKGSFSTLEIQRTEQGDSAMYLCASSNRDEKLFFGSGTQLSVL.

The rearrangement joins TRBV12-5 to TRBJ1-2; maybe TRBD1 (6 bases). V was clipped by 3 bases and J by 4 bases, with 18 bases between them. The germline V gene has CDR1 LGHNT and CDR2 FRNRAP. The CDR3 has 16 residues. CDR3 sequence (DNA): TGTGCTAGTGGTTTTTGGCTTGGGGGCTCCTCCTATGGCTACACCTTC. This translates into CASGFWLGGSSYGYTF.

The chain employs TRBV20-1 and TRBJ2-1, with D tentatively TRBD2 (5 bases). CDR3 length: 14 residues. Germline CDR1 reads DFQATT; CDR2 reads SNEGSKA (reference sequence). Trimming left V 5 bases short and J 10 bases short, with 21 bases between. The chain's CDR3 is CSARGETTKKEQFF. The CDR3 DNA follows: TGCAGTGCTCGTGGCGAGACTACAAAAAAGGAGCAGTTCTTC.

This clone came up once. The CDR3 DNA reads as TGTGCCAGCAGCGTGGGCTCCCAGCCATTTATGTATGGCTACACCTTC. Residues: CASSVGSQPFMYGYTF. This chain uses TRBV5-5 with TRBJ1-2; no firm D call. This CDR3 region has 16 residues. V was pared by 4 bases and J by 5 bases, with 21 bases between. Germline CDR1 SGHKS, CDR2 YYEKEE (reference sequence).

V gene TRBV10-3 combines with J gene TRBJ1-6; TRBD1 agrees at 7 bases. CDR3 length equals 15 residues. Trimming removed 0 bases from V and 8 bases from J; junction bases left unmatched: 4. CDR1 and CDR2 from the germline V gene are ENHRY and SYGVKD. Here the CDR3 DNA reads TGTGCCATCAGTGAGTCGTTCAGGGGGGATTCACCCCTCCACTTT. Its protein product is CAISESFRGDSPLHF.

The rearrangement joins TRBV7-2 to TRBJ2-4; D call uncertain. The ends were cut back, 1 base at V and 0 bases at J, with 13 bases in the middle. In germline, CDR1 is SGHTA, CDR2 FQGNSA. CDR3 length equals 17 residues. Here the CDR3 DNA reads TGTGCCAGCAGCTTAGTCCCGACGCAACTAGCCAAAAACATTCAGTACTTC. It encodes CASSLVPTQLAKNIQYF. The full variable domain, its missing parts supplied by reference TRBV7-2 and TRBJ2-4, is GAGVSQSPSNKVTEKGKDVELRCDPISGHTALYWYRQSLGQGLEFLIYFQGNSAPDKSGLPSDRFSAERTGGSVSTLTIQRTQQEDSAVYLCASSLVPTQLAKNIQYFGAGTRLSVL.

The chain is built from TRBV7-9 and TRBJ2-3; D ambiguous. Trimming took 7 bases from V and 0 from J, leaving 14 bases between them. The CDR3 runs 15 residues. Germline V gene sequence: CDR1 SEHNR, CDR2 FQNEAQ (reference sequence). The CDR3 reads CASTAAAASTDTQYF. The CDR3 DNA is TGTGCCAGCACGGCCGCGGCAGCTAGCACAGATACGCAGTATTTT.

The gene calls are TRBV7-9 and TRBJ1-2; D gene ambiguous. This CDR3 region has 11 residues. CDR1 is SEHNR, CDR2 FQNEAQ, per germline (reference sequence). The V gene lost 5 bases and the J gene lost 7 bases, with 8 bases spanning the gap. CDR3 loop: CASSSGVGYTF. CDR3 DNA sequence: TGTGCCAGCAGCAGTGGGGTTGGCTACACCTTC.

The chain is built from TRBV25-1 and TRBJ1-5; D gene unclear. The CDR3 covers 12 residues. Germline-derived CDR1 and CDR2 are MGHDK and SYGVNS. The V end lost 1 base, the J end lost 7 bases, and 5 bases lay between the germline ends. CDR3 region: CASSEFEQPQHF. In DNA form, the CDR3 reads TGTGCCAGCAGTGAATTCGAACAGCCCCAGCATTTT.

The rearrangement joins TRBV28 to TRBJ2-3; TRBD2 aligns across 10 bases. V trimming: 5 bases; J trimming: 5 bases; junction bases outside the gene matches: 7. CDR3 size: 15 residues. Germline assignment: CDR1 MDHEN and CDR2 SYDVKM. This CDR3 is CASSDSGGAGDTQYF. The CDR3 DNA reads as TGTGCCAGCAGTGACAGCGGGGGGGCCGGAGATACGCAGTATTTT.